These 21 T cell receptor beta chains came from one sample sequenced in a study of T-cell reconstitution after alpha-beta-depleted transplantation in children. Unique molecular identifiers were built into the TCRbeta library. TCRdb passed the PCR reads through MiXCR, listing each CDR3 protein once. The repertoire includes more than 450,000 distinct CDR3 sequences, around 19% of them detected once, and 2.5% to 3.5% sits in the top ten. The sample was PBMCs from the stem cell graft donor, taken from the stem cell graft. The receptors were sampled from a human donor who donated a stem cell graft to a child with acute lymphoblastic leukemia.

The V call is TRBV27, the J call TRBJ2-7; 9 bases are a match to TRBD1. After removal of 4 bases from V and 7 bases from J, the junction contained 8 bases not matched to a gene. The CDR3 is made up of 14 amino acids. The V gene's germline CDR1 is MNHEY and CDR2 SMNVEV (reference sequence). The CDR3 region is CASSSNRGQSEQYF. As DNA, the CDR3 is TGTGCCAGCAGTTCAAACAGGGGGCAAAGTGAGCAGTACTTC.

In its sample, this clonotype was seen a few times. J is TRBJ1-2 and V is TRBV29-1, with 7 bases matching TRBD1. The trim removed 3 bases at V and 3 bases at J, leaving 7 bases unmatched. The CDR3 contains 14 residues. The germline V gene encodes CDR1 SQVTM and CDR2 ANQGSEA. The CDR3 spells CSVDRLTGDYGYTF. CDR3 sequence (DNA): TGCAGCGTTGACCGTCTCACAGGGGACTATGGCTACACCTTC.

J is TRBJ2-1 and V is TRBV6-1; the D call may be TRBD1 or TRBD2 (5 bases each). The CDR3 covers 16 residues. Germline loops: CDR1 MNHNS, CDR2 SASEGT. The germline V and J ends were trimmed by 5 bases and 2 bases, with 16 bases remaining between them. CDR3 sequence: CASSPGANGPYNEQFF. Here the CDR3 DNA reads TGTGCCAGCAGTCCCGGGGCCAACGGGCCCTACAATGAGCAGTTCTTC.

This clonotype was observed at least ten times. The rearrangement uses TRBV7-3 and TRBJ2-1; maybe TRBD2 (6 bases). Germline V gene sequence: CDR1 SGHTA, CDR2 FQGTGA. This CDR3 comprises 13 residues. With 4 bases removed from V and 8 bases from J, the gap between germline ends came to 12 bases. CDR3 protein: CASSSSSVHEQFF. The CDR3 region has the DNA TGTGCCAGCAGCTCGTCTAGCGTTCATGAGCAGTTCTTC.

This chain links TRBV6-5 with TRBJ1-3; the D is unclear. Looked up from germline, CDR1 is MNHEY and CDR2 is SVGAGI. The CDR3 spans 15 residues. Trimming took 2 bases from V and 0 from J, leaving 8 bases between them. Written as DNA, the CDR3 is TGTGCCAGCAGTTACGATGAGAGCTCTGGAAACACCATATATTTT. It codes for CASSYDESSGNTIYF.

Regarding this clonotype: Mismatch with germline at one junction end may stem from a read error. The rearrangement links TRBV7-9 to TRBJ2-7; the match to TRBD2 covers 9 bases. The CDR3 is made up of 12 amino acids. Germline V gene sequence: CDR1 SEHNR, CDR2 FQNEAQ (reference sequence). The CDR3 DNA sequence: TGTGCCAGCAGCTCCTCTAGCGGGACAGCGGCGTTC. It is translated as CASSSSSGTAAF.

This clonotype has just a few counts. The chain carries TRBV4-2 and TRBJ1-1; D may be TRBD1 (6 bases). The CDR3 length is 15 residues. Germline CDR1 LGHNA, CDR2 YNFKEQ. Trimming stripped 3 bases from V and 4 bases from J, with 15 bases between. The CDR3, as DNA: TGTGCCAGCAGCCAGGAAAGGGGGGATGGCACTGAAGCTTTCTTT. As protein: CASSQERGDGTEAFF.

The chain employs TRBV7-8 and TRBJ2-7; perhaps D is TRBD1 or TRBD2 (5 bases each). This CDR3 has 16 residues. The V gene's germline CDR1 is SGHVS and CDR2 FQNEAQ. The V and J ends lost 2 bases and 2 bases respectively, with 16 bases between them. CDR3 DNA: TGTGCCAGCAGCTTATTGGGCCGGGACGGCGCCTACGAGCAGTACTTC. Residues: CASSLLGRDGAYEQYF.

This chain links TRBV7-9 with TRBJ2-1; D is undetermined. The germline CDR1 and CDR2 sequences are SEHNR and FQNEAQ (reference sequence). There are 15 residues in the CDR3. V gave up 5 bases and J gave up 7 bases, with 18 bases separating them. The DNA of the CDR3 is TGTGCCAGCAGCGCCCCCGAGGCAGGTCGAAATGAGCAGTTCTTC. Translation: CASSAPEAGRNEQFF.

This clonotype was counted only a few times. The V gene is TRBV7-9, the J gene TRBJ2-3; D may be TRBD1 or TRBD2 (5 bases each). V was cut by 4 bases and J by 4 bases, with 18 bases left in between. CDR1 and CDR2 (germline): SEHNR, FQNEAQ (reference sequence). The CDR3 contains 16 residues. The CDR3 loop is CASSWGREKYADTQYF. CDR3 sequence (DNA): TGTGCCAGCAGCTGGGGGAGAGAAAAATATGCAGATACGCAGTATTTT.

The chain combines TRBV7-2 with TRBJ1-2; 12 positions agree with TRBD1. This CDR3 has 14 amino acids. V lost 5 bases and J lost 6; bases outside the gene matches: 4. The germline V gene has CDR1 SGHTA and CDR2 FQGNSA. Here the CDR3 DNA reads TGTGCCAGCAGCACCGGGACAGGGGGCCATGGCTACACCTTC. It codes for CASSTGTGGHGYTF.

This clonotype has only a few counts. The CDR3 is CASSLGSRAFYEQYF. The CDR3, as DNA: TGTGCCAGCAGTTTGGGTAGTCGGGCTTTTTACGAGCAGTACTTC. The rearrangement joins TRBV27 to TRBJ2-7; D ambiguous. Germline V gene lookup returns CDR1 MNHEY and CDR2 SMNVEV (reference sequence). V lost 3 bases, J lost 4 bases, and 16 bases lay in between. The CDR3 is 15 residues long.

This clonotype showed up just a few times. This chain joins TRBV12-3 or TRBV12-4 and TRBJ2-2, with TRBD1 identical over 7 bases. Unmatched junction bases numbered 7, after V lost 3 bases and J lost 6 bases. This CDR3 region has 15 residues. The CDR3 loop is CASSFSGTAAGELFF. CDR3 bases: TGTGCCAGCAGTTTTTCCGGGACAGCGGCCGGGGAGCTGTTTTTT.

The rearrangement joins TRBV5-1 to TRBJ2-7; D tentatively fits TRBD1 or TRBD2 (5 bases each). Germline loops: CDR1 SGHRS, CDR2 YFSETQ. This CDR3 region has 15 residues. Between the trimmed V and J ends, which lost 0 bases and 2 bases, there was a span of 12 bases. CDR3 nucleotides: TGCGCCAGCAGCTTGGAGGGAAGGGGACCCTACGAGCAGTACTTC. It translates to CASSLEGRGPYEQYF.

In this sample, this clonotype turned up a few times. The CDR3 loop is CASSLEVEMNTEAFF. As DNA, the CDR3 is TGCGCCAGCAGCTTGGAAGTAGAGATGAACACTGAAGCTTTCTTT. The chain employs TRBV5-1 and TRBJ1-1, with D hard to call. This CDR3 spans 15 amino acids. CDR1 and CDR2 (germline): SGHRS, YFSETQ. The V end lost 0 bases, the J end lost 0 bases, and 9 bases lay between the germline ends.

The rearrangement uses TRBV5-1 and TRBJ2-2; TRBD1 matches at 7 bases. V lost 4 bases to trimming and J lost 2 bases; unmatched junction nucleotides: 8. The V gene's germline CDR1 is SGHRS and CDR2 YFSETQ. This CDR3 contains 16 residues. CDR3 in amino acids: CASSNRQGRNTGELFF. In DNA form, the CDR3 reads TGCGCCAGCAGCAACCGACAGGGTCGAAACACCGGGGAGCTGTTTTTT.

This rearrangement joins TRBV10-1 to TRBJ1-4, with 10 bases that match TRBD1. The CDR3 is made up of 14 amino acids. V trimming: 5 bases; J trimming: 6 bases; junction bases outside the gene matches: 3. CDR1 WNHNN and CDR2 SYGVQD come from the germline V gene (reference sequence). The CDR3 DNA reads TGCGCCAGCAGTACCGGGACAGGGGATGAAAAACTGTTTTTT. This gives the protein CASSTGTGDEKLFF.

The chain uses TRBV5-1 and TRBJ1-3, with 7 bases fitting TRBD1. The CDR3 has 16 residues. In germline, CDR1 is SGHRS, CDR2 YFSETQ. J was trimmed by 0 bases and V by 0 bases; bases with no gene match: 3. DNA of the CDR3: TGCGCCAGCAGCTTGGGGACAGGCCACTCTGGAAACACCATATATTTT. Translating it yields CASSLGTGHSGNTIYF. Drawing the rest from reference TRBV5-1 and TRBJ1-3, the complete variable domain is KAGVTQTPRYLIKTRGQQVTLSCSPISGHRSVSWYQQTPGQGLQFLFEYFSETQRNKGNFPGRFSGRQFSNSRSEMNVSTLELGDSALYLCASSLGTGHSGNTIYFGEGSWLTVV.

The V and J genes are TRBV5-6 and TRBJ1-1, with 7 positions matching TRBD1. Germline trimming cut 5 bases from V and 3 bases from J; bases unmatched to any gene: 13. The CDR3 is 16 residues long. Per germline, CDR1 SGHDT and CDR2 YYEEEE. The CDR3 loop reads CASSFYYRGPDTEAFF. For the CDR3, the DNA is TGTGCCAGCAGTTTCTATTACAGGGGTCCGGACACTGAAGCTTTCTTT.

V gene TRBV5-1 combines with J gene TRBJ2-1; TRBD2 agrees at 9 bases. The CDR3 runs 16 residues. Germline trimming cut 4 bases from V and 7 bases from J; bases unmatched to any gene: 12. Looked up from germline, CDR1 is SGHRS and CDR2 is YFSETQ. Here the CDR3 DNA reads TGCGCCAGCAGCCCCGGACTAGCGAGACCTGAGAATGAGCAGTTCTTC. It specifies CASSPGLARPENEQFF.

This clonotype has just a few counts. This chain joins TRBV12-3 or TRBV12-4 and TRBJ1-1; D is unresolved. Trimming removed 5 bases from V and 6 bases from J, with 16 bases in between. This CDR3 has 14 amino acids. CDR3 nucleotide sequence: TGTGCCAGCAGTAGGACGGGCCTGCGCCCTGAAGCTTTCTTT. It codes for CASSRTGLRPEAFF.